The 31 T cell receptor beta chains presented below share a single source sample, sequenced in a study of blood T cells in healthy people across ages. A second PCR of roughly 7 to 11 cycles used a sample-barcoded 5' primer and a J-beta primer mix. TCRdb used MiXCR to reprocess the 5' RACE reads, holding one entry per CDR3 protein. The sample has fewer than 900,000 distinct CDR3 sequences; about 34% are singletons. The sample was blood. The receptor set was obtained from a man between 18 and 29 years old in good health.

V usage is TRBV3-1 and J usage is TRBJ1-2; D gene unclear. Germline V CDR1 and CDR2: LGHDT, YNNKEL (reference sequence). The V end lost 1 base, the J end lost 1 base, and 10 bases lay between the germline ends. The CDR3 is 15 amino acids. The chain's CDR3 is CASSQVGQLNYGYTF. For the CDR3, the DNA is TGTGCCAGCAGCCAAGTAGGCCAGCTTAACTATGGCTACACCTTC.

This clonotype occurred a few times. The chain uses TRBV6-5 and TRBJ1-4; D not resolved. Germline V lookup: CDR1 MNHEY, CDR2 SVGAGI. Trimming took off 6 bases at V and 8 bases at J, with 16 bases between the two ends. The length of the CDR3 is 14 residues. The CDR3 loop is CASSPNGRKEKLFF. The CDR3 nucleotides read TGTGCCAGCAGCCCTAATGGGAGGAAGGAAAAACTGTTTTTT.

Remarks on this clonotype: One end of the junction fails to match germline, which may point to a read error. This CDR3 reads CSARDQRLNTGAFF. CDR3 sequence (DNA): TGCAGTGCTAGAGATCAGAGGTTGAACACTGGAGCTTTCTTT. The chain joins TRBV20-1 to TRBJ1-1; D remains unclear. From germline, CDR1 is DFQATT and CDR2 SNEGSKA (reference sequence). The length of the CDR3 is 14 residues.

The chain recombines TRBV20-1 with TRBJ2-7, with TRBD2 matching 10 bases. V shed 1 base and J 7 bases; nucleotides not matched to a gene: 10. Per germline, CDR1 DFQATT and CDR2 SNEGSKA (reference sequence). CDR3 length equals 15 residues. The DNA of the CDR3 is TGCAGTGCTAGAGCCGGGACTAGCGTTTACAATGAGCAGTACTTC. Translating gives CSARAGTSVYNEQYF.

This clonotype has just a few counts. Just one base apart from a much larger clone, this may be a read error. This rearrangement joins TRBV10-3 to TRBJ1-2; D not resolved. This CDR3 is built from 13 residues. The V gene lost 4 bases and the J gene lost 5 bases, with 11 bases spanning the gap. Germline CDR1 and CDR2: ENHRY and SYGVKD. The CDR3 protein is CAISGTDDYGYTF. In DNA, the CDR3 is TGTGCCATCAGTGGGACGGACGATTATGGCTACACCTTC.

In this sample, this clonotype turned up many times. The chain recombines TRBV20-1 with TRBJ1-2, with 10 positions matching TRBD1. The germline V gene has CDR1 DFQATT and CDR2 SNEGSKA (reference sequence). The ends lost 6 bases at V and 8 bases at J; junction bases unmatched: 15. The CDR3 contains 15 residues. The CDR3 nucleotides read TGCAGTGCCGCAACACGCCCCGGACAGGGGGACGGCTACACCTTC. Encoded protein: CSAATRPGQGDGYTF.

For this clonotype: A read error is possible here, since a much larger clone lies one base away. The rearrangement uses TRBV6-6 and TRBJ1-2; 8 bases line up with TRBD1. Germline V lookup: CDR1 MNHNY, CDR2 SVGAGI (reference sequence). The CDR3 extends over 15 amino acids. CDR3 amino acids: CAGSWDRPDNYGYTF. The CDR3 bases are TGTGCCGGCAGTTGGGACAGGCCTGATAACTATGGCTACACCTTC.

On this clonotype itself: This clone may be a read error of a much larger clone one base away. The CDR3 region is CASSARQRSYEQYF. In DNA, the CDR3 is TGTGCCAGCAGCGCGAGACAAAGGTCCTACGAGCAGTACTTC. V is TRBV4-2 and J is TRBJ2-7; D gene ambiguous. V was pared by 5 bases and J by 1 base, with 12 bases between. CDR3 size: 14 residues. Germline CDR1 LGHNA, CDR2 YNFKEQ.

V and J are TRBV4-1 and TRBJ1-5; no clear D gene. Deletions cut 3 bases from V and 0 bases from J, with 9 bases between. This CDR3 spans 15 amino acids. Germline V gene sequence: CDR1 MGHRA, CDR2 YSYEKL. CDR3 in amino acids: CASSHPHDSNQPQHF. The CDR3 DNA is TGCGCCAGCAGCCACCCACACGATAGCAATCAGCCCCAGCATTTT.

The chain recombines TRBV4-3 with TRBJ2-5; D is tentatively TRBD1 or TRBD2 (5 bases each). Germline loops: CDR1 LGHNA, CDR2 YSLEER. CDR3 length: 16 residues. V lost 2 bases and J 4 bases, leaving 17 bases between the germline ends. CDR3 in amino acids: CASSQSGSAGGETQYF. The CDR3 DNA sequence: TGCGCCAGCAGCCAATCAGGGAGTGCGGGCGGAGAGACCCAGTACTTC.

This clonotype was recorded a few times. This chain uses TRBV29-1 with TRBJ2-1, with unresolved D. Deletions cut 3 bases from V and 5 bases from J, with 17 bases between. The CDR3 totals 15 residues. Germline CDR1 and CDR2: SQVTM and ANQGSEA. The CDR3, as DNA: TGCAGCGTTGACGGTTTCCGGCGGCAGGACAATGAGCAGTTCTTC. It encodes CSVDGFRRQDNEQFF.

This clonotype appeared many times. The chain carries TRBV6-6 and TRBJ2-1; no reliable D call. The CDR3 extends over 12 amino acids. V shed 10 bases and J shed 6 bases, with 13 bases lying between them. Germline V gives CDR1 MNHNY, CDR2 SVGAGI (reference sequence). CDR3 nucleotides: TGTGCCACCGAAAAGGGCGGCAATGAGCAGTTCTTC. Translation gives CATEKGGNEQFF.

The rearrangement joins TRBV4-2 to TRBJ2-5; D is possibly TRBD2 (6 bases). With 4 bases removed from V and 11 bases from J, the gap between germline ends came to 26 bases. The germline gives CDR1 LGHNA, CDR2 YNFKEQ. CDR3 length: 16 residues. For the CDR3, the DNA is TGTGCCAGCAGCCGAGAATGGGCGGGGCTCTTGGATGAGCAGTACTTC. This encodes CASSREWAGLLDEQYF.

This clonotype has just a few counts. This rearrangement joins TRBV28 to TRBJ2-2; no clear D gene. The CDR3 extends over 11 amino acids. V lost 3 bases to trimming and J lost 7 bases, with 3 bases between them. Germline V gene lookup returns CDR1 MDHEN and CDR2 SYDVKM. CDR3 residues: CASSLFGELFF. CDR3 DNA sequence: TGTGCCAGCAGTTTGTTCGGGGAGCTGTTTTTT.

This clonotype was counted ten times or more. The J gene is TRBJ1-1, the V gene TRBV18; 8 nucleotides match TRBD1. The CDR3 extends over 14 amino acids. V shed 8 bases and J 1 base; nucleotides not matched to a gene: 6. The germline V gene encodes CDR1 KGHSH and CDR2 LQKENI. For the CDR3, the DNA is TGTGCCAGCAGTCCAACAGGGGGGAACACTGAAGCTTTCTTT. Amino acid sequence: CASSPTGGNTEAFF.

This chain uses TRBV21-1 with TRBJ2-5; the table gives TRBD2 as D, unverified against the DNA. TRBV21-1 has pseudogene status. This CDR3 spans 22 amino acids. CDR3 in amino acids: CASSPAPAHGFRPTIYQETQYF. For the CDR3, the DNA is TGTGCCAGCAGCCCTGCTCCGGCCCACGGTTTCAGGCCAACAATTTACCAAGAGACCCAGTACTTC.

This rearrangement joins TRBV10-3 to TRBJ2-3; either TRBD1 or TRBD2 may fit D (5 bases each). CDR1 is ENHRY, CDR2 SYGVKD, per germline. There are 14 residues in the CDR3. V was cut by 2 bases and J by 5 bases, with 11 bases left in between. The CDR3 sequence: CAISEPGRGDTQYF. The DNA for the CDR3 is TGTGCCATCAGTGAGCCGGGGCGAGGAGATACGCAGTATTTT.

This clonotype showed up just a few times. This chain uses TRBV20-1 with TRBJ1-1, with 9 bases lining up with TRBD1. Germline V gene lookup returns CDR1 DFQATT and CDR2 SNEGSKA (reference sequence). V lost 1 base to trimming and J lost 3 bases; unmatched junction nucleotides: 6. The CDR3 has 15 residues. The CDR3 sequence: CSARVGDREYTEAFF. CDR3 DNA sequence: TGCAGTGCTAGAGTCGGGGACAGGGAGTACACTGAAGCTTTCTTT.

This clonotype was counted a few times. A read error may produce the germline difference seen at one junction end. V is TRBV7-7 and J is TRBJ2-3, with D unclear. The CDR3 length is 13 residues. Germline V gene sequence: CDR1 SSHAT, CDR2 FNYEAQ (reference sequence). The CDR3 spells CASSYRLTDTQYF. CDR3 DNA sequence: TGTGCTAGCAGCTATAGACTCACAGATACGCAGTATTTT.

This clonotype was found a few times. The chain has TRBV25-1 and TRBJ1-5; D possibly corresponds to TRBD1 (5 bases). V gave up 1 base and J gave up 3 bases, with 7 bases separating them. The CDR3 length is 14 residues. Germline CDR1 reads MGHDK; CDR2 reads SYGVNS. CDR3 coding DNA: TGTGCCAGCAGTGAATCAGGGTTCAATCAGCCCCAGCATTTT. Its protein product is CASSESGFNQPQHF.

The chain uses TRBV18 and TRBJ2-7; possible D gene TRBD2, 6 bases. Trimming left V 4 bases short and J 2 bases short, with 18 bases between. The germline CDR1 and CDR2 sequences are KGHSH and LQKENI. CDR3 length: 16 residues. DNA of the CDR3: TGTGCCAGCTCACGTACCCGGGACGCGGGACCCTACGAGCAGTACTTC. Residues: CASSRTRDAGPYEQYF.

The chain links TRBV20-1 to TRBJ2-1, with D uncertain. The CDR3 runs to 14 residues. Per germline, CDR1 DFQATT and CDR2 SNEGSKA (reference sequence). Trimming shortened V by 4 bases and J by 8 bases, and 18 bases separated the two germline ends. The CDR3 DNA reads TGCAGTGCTACAGGACGCCCAAGTGGCGATGAGCAGTTCTTC. Its translation is CSATGRPSGDEQFF.

This clonotype was seen only a few times. The chain carries TRBV7-8 and TRBJ1-4; D is ambiguous. This CDR3 region has 15 residues. V was cut by 5 bases and J by 5 bases, with 15 bases left in between. CDR1 is SGHVS, CDR2 FQNEAQ, per germline. This chain's CDR3 is CASSLGGISNEKLFF. The CDR3 DNA sequence: TGTGCCAGCAGCCTGGGTGGAATCTCAAATGAAAAACTGTTTTTT.

The chain employs TRBV7-2 and TRBJ2-5, with 8 nucleotides matching TRBD2. CDR3 length: 15 amino acids. J lost 11 bases, V lost 1 base, and 12 bases had no gene match. Germline V lookup: CDR1 SGHTA, CDR2 FQGNSA. CDR3 sequence: CASSLGGLVYNEQYF. CDR3 coding DNA: TGTGCCAGCAGCTTAGGGGGACTAGTCTACAATGAGCAGTACTTC.

Ten or more counts support this clonotype. The V and J genes are TRBV12-3 or TRBV12-4 and TRBJ2-3; no definite D call. Trimming took 7 bases from V and 2 from J, leaving 16 bases between them. The CDR3 loop spans 15 amino acids. The CDR3 sequence is CASTVGSGSTDTQYF. The CDR3 coding sequence is TGTGCCAGCACTGTCGGGTCGGGTTCCACAGATACGCAGTATTTT.

The V call is TRBV12-3 or TRBV12-4, the J call TRBJ1-1; D possibly corresponds to TRBD1 (6 bases). The CDR3 extends over 16 amino acids. Between the trimmed V and J ends, which lost 6 bases and 0 bases, there was a span of 17 bases. CDR3 protein: CASRSDRRIMNTEAFF. Here the CDR3 DNA reads TGTGCCAGCAGGTCCGACAGGAGAATCATGAACACTGAAGCTTTCTTT.

This clonotype was observed a few times. The chain employs TRBV20-1 and TRBJ2-1; 9 nucleotides line up with TRBD2. CDR1 is DFQATT and CDR2 is SNEGSKA in the germline V gene (reference sequence). With 6 bases clipped from V and 7 bases from J, the junction kept 7 bases outside the gene matches. CDR3 length: 13 residues. The chain's CDR3 is CSATSGLGNEQFF. The CDR3 nucleotides are TGCAGTGCAACTAGCGGGCTGGGGAATGAGCAGTTCTTC.

With respect to this clonotype: A much larger clone differs by one base, so this may be a read error. The CDR3 here is CASSLAIMQSEQFF. Here the CDR3 DNA reads TGTGCCAGCAGTTTAGCGATTATGCAATCGGAGCAGTTCTTC. The V and J genes are TRBV27 and TRBJ2-1; the D is unclear. V shed 2 bases and J shed 10 bases, with 15 bases lying between them. Germline V gene sequence: CDR1 MNHEY, CDR2 SMNVEV (reference sequence). The CDR3 extends over 14 amino acids.

The V call is TRBV29-1, the J call TRBJ2-7, with 13 nucleotides matching TRBD2. V lost 1 base to trimming and J lost 3 bases; unmatched junction nucleotides: 3. The CDR3 loop spans 15 amino acids. Germline CDR1 is SQVTM and CDR2 is ANQGSEA. The CDR3 DNA follows: TGCAGCGTTGAAGGCGGGACTAGCGGGGACTACGAGCAGTACTTC. Translated: CSVEGGTSGDYEQYF.

This clonotype was found a few times. The chain joins TRBV7-3 to TRBJ2-1; D gene ambiguous. CDR1 is SGHTA, CDR2 FQGTGA, per germline. V was trimmed by 1 base and J by 5 bases, leaving 12 bases between them. The CDR3 is 15 residues long. CDR3 amino acids: CASSLSHPSNNEQFF. The CDR3 region has the DNA TGTGCCAGCAGCTTAAGCCATCCCTCTAACAATGAGCAGTTCTTC.

This clonotype was observed a handful of times. One junction end disagrees with the germline gene, perhaps due to a read error. This sequence joins TRBV12-3 or TRBV12-4 and TRBJ1-2; no clear D. This CDR3 is built from 12 residues. CDR3 DNA: TGTACCAGCAGTTTGGAAGGGCGTGGCTACACCTTC. It translates to CTSSLEGRGYTF.